This T cell receptor beta chain is from a study of shared clonotypes between healthy human individuals. Overall study findings and caveats: For sorted subsets, rarefaction showed incomplete sequencing despite large depth.

With respect to this clone: The target antigen is unknown.

The CDR3 contains 14 residues. Trimming cost V 5 bases and J 4 bases, with 14 bases left between them. Germline CDR1 is SEHNR and CDR2 is FQNEAQ (reference sequence). As defined, naive CD8 cells were CD45RO-negative and positively selected for CCR7, with terminally differentiated effector memory CD45RA+ cells excluded. Generated by immunoSEQ multiplex PCR, the TCRdb table keeps only in-frame clones and is missing some. The data show about 2 million clones, with 85% to 95% seen just once and 0.85% to 1.3% held by the top ten. The chain employs TRBV7-9 and TRBJ2-5; maybe TRBD1 (6 bases). The sequence was obtained from a man aged 18-30 years in good health. Sequencing was performed on naive CD8+ T cells sorted from blood. Written as DNA, the CDR3 is TGTGCCAGCAGCGCGCAACAGGGCCGAGAGACCCAGTACTTC. It translates to CASSAQQGRETQYF.